The entry below gives a single T cell receptor beta chain sequence along with its context. Its specificity is unknown. Trimming removed 0 bases from V and 5 bases from J, with 11 bases in between. Per germline, CDR1 MNHEY and CDR2 SVGAGI. The CDR3 totals 15 residues. 13 Jbeta primers and 60 Vbeta primers were used for the PCR. Assay: immunoSEQ multiplex PCR; the TCRdb copy retains only in-frame clones and omits some. Of some 180,000 clones in the sample, around 76% were seen once. The sample originates from a study of cytomegalovirus exposure and HLA in healthy donors. Study at large: The Caucasian-associated ancestry cluster held more than 80% of some 420 genotyped donors.

Regarding the study as a whole: Earlier analysis yielded a pattern in which most TCR beta V segments were productive about 87% or about 30% of the time. One variant, a missense change in DCLRE1C, was linked in a later analysis to TCR beta V- and J-gene trimming.

The sequenced sample consisted of PBMCs. This clonotype was obtained from a man between 40 and 49 years old in good health and CMV-seronegative. V and J are TRBV6-5 and TRBJ1-5, with D unresolved. This CDR3 is CASSYSRFLDQPQHF. The CDR3 nucleotides read TGTGCCAGCAGTTACTCGAGATTTCTAGATCAGCCCCAGCATTTT.